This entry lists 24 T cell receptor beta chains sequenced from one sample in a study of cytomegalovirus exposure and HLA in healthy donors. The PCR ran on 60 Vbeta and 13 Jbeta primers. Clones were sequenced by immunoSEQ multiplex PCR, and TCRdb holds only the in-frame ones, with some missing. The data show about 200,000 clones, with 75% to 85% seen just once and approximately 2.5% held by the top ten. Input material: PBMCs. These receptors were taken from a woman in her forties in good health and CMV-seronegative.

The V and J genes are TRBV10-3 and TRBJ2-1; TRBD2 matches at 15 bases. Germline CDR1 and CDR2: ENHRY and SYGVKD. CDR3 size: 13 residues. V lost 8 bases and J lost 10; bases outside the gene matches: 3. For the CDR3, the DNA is TGTGCCATCCGGGGACTAGCGGGGGGAGAGCAGTTCTTC. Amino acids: CAIRGLAGGEQFF.

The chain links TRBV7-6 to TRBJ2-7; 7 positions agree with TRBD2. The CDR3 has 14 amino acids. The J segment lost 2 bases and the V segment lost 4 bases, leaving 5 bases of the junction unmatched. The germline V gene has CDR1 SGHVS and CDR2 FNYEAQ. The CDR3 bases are TGTGCCAGCAGCTCTTCGGGAGGCCCCTACGAGCAGTACTTC. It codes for CASSSSGGPYEQYF.

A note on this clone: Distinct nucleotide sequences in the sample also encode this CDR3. The CDR3 loop is CASIRGDGANVLTF. The CDR3, as DNA: TGTGCCAGCATTCGGGGTGACGGGGCCAACGTCCTGACTTTC. V is TRBV6-1 and J is TRBJ2-6, with D possibly TRBD2 on 5 matching bases. V lost 7 bases and J 4 bases, leaving 11 bases between the germline ends. Per germline, CDR1 MNHNS and CDR2 SASEGT. CDR3 length: 14 amino acids.

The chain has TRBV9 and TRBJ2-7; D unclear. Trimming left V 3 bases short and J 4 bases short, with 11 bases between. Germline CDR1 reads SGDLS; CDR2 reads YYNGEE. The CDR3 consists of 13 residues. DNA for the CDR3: TGTGCCAGCAGCGCCTCCCCCGTTTACGAGCAGTACTTC. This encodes CASSASPVYEQYF.

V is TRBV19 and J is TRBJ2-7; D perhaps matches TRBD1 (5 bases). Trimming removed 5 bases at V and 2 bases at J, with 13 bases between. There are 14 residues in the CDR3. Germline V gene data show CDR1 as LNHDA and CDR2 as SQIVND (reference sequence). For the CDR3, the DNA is TGTGCCAGTAGTTACCAGGGTTATACCTACGAGCAGTACTTC. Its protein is CASSYQGYTYEQYF.

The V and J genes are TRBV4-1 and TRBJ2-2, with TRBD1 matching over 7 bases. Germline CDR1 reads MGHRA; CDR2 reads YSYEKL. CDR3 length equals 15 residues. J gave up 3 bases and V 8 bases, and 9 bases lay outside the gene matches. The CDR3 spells CASGQQGSYTGELFF. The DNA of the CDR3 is TGCGCCAGCGGGCAACAGGGGTCCTACACCGGGGAGCTGTTTTTT.

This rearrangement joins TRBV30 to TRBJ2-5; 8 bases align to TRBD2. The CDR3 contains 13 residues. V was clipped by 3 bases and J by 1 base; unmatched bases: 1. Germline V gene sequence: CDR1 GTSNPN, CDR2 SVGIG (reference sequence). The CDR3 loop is CAWRGLGQETQYF. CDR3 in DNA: TGTGCCTGGAGGGGACTAGGCCAAGAGACCCAGTACTTC.

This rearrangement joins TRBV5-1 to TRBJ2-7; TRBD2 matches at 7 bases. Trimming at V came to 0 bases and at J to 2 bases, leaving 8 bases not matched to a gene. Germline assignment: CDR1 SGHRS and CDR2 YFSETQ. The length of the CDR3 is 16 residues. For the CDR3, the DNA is TGCGCCAGCAGCTTGGATGGCCAGCGGGGCCCCTACGAGCAGTACTTC. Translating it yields CASSLDGQRGPYEQYF.

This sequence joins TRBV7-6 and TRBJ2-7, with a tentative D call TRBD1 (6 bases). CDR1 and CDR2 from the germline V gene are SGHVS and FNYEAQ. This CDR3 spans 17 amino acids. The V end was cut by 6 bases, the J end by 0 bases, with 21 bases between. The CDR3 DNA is TGTGCCAGCAGGCCCGGGACACCCGAAACGTACTCCTACGAGCAGTACTTC. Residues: CASRPGTPETYSYEQYF. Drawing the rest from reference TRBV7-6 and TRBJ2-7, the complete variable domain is GAGVSQSPRYKVTKRGQDVALRCDPISGHVSLYWYRQALGQGPEFLTYFNYEAQQDKSGLPNDRFSAERPEGSISTLTIQRTEQRDSAMYRCASRPGTPETYSYEQYFGPGTRLTVT.

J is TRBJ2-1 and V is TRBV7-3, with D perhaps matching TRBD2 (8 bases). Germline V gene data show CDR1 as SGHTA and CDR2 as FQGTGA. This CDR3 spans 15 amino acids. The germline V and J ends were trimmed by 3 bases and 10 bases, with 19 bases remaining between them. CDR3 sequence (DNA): TGTGCCAGCAGCTTGACTAGCGCCAGACAGGGCGAGCAGTTCTTC. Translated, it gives CASSLTSARQGEQFF. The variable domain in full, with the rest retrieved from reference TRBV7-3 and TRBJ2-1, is GAGVSQTPSNKVTEKGKYVELRCDPISGHTALYWYRQSLGQGPEFLIYFQGTGAADDSGLPNDRFFAVRPEGSVSTLKIQRTERGDSAVYLCASSLTSARQGEQFFGPGTRLTVL.

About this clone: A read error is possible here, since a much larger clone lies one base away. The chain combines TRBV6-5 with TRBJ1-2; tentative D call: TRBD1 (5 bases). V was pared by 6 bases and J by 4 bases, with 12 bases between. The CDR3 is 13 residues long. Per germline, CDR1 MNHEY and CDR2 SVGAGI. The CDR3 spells CASSLTVIYGYTF. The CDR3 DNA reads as TGTGCCAGCAGCCTGACAGTGATCTATGGCTACACCTTC.

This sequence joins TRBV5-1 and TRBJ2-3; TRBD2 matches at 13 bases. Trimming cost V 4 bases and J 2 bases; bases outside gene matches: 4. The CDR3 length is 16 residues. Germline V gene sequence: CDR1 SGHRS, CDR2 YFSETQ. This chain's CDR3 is CASSRTSGSFTDTQYF. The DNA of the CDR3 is TGCGCCAGCAGCCGGACTAGCGGGAGTTTCACAGATACGCAGTATTTT.

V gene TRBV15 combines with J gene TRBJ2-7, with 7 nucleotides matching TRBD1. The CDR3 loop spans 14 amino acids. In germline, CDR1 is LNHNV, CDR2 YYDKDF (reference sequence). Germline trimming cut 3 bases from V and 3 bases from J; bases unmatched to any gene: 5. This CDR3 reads CATSRDRTFYEQYF. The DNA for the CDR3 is TGTGCCACCAGCAGGGACAGGACGTTCTACGAGCAGTACTTC.

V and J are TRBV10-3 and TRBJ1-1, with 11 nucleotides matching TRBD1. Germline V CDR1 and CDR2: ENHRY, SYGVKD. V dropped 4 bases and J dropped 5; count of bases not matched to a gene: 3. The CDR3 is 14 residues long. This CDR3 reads CAISGTGGWTEAFF. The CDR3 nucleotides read TGTGCCATCAGTGGGACAGGGGGCTGGACTGAAGCTTTCTTT.

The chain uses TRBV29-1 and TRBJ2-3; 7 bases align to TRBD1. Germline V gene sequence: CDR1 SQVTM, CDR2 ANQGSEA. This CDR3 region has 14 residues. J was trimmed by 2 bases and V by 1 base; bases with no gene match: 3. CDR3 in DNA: TGCAGCGTTGAAGGGGGACAGTTCACAGATACGCAGTATTTT. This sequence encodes CSVEGGQFTDTQYF.

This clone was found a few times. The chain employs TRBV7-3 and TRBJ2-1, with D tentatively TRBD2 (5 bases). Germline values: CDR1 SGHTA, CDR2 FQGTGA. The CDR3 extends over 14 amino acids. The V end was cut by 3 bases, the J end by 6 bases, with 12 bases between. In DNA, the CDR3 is TGTGCCAGCAGCTTTTCCGGGGTTCTCAATGAGCAGTTCTTC. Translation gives CASSFSGVLNEQFF.

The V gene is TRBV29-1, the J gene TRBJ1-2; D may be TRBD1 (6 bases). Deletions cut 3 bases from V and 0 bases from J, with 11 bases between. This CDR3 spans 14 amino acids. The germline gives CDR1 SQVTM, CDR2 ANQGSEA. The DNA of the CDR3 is TGCAGCGTTGATGGGGGCCTAGCTAACTATGGCTACACCTTC. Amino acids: CSVDGGLANYGYTF.

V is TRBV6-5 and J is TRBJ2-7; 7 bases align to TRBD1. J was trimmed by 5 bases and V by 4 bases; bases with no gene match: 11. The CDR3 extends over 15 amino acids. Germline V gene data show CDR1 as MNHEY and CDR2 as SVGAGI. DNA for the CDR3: TGTGCCAGCAGTTCGCGTCCGGGACAGAGGGACGAGCAGTACTTC. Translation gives CASSSRPGQRDEQYF.

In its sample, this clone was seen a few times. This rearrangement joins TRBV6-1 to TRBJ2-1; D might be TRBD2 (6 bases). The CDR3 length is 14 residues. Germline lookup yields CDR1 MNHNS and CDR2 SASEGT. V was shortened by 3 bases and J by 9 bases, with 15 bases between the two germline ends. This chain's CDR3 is CASSDSGERGEQFF. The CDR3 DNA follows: TGTGCCAGCAGTGACTCGGGGGAGAGGGGTGAGCAGTTCTTC.

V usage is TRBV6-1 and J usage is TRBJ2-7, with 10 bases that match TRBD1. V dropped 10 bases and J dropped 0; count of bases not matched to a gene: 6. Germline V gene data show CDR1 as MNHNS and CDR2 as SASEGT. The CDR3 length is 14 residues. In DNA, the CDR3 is TGTGCCACCTTCGGGGACAGGGGCTCCTACGAGCAGTACTTC. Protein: CATFGDRGSYEQYF.

The CDR3 nucleotides read TGTGCCAGCAGTTTAAGCGGGAGGAGCTACGAGCAGTACTTC. Its protein product is CASSLSGRSYEQYF. The V call is TRBV27, the J call TRBJ2-7, with 9 bases identical to TRBD2. The CDR3 has 14 amino acids. Per germline, CDR1 MNHEY and CDR2 SMNVEV (reference sequence). The V gene end was trimmed by 2 bases and the J gene end by 3 bases; junction bases not matched to a gene: 2.

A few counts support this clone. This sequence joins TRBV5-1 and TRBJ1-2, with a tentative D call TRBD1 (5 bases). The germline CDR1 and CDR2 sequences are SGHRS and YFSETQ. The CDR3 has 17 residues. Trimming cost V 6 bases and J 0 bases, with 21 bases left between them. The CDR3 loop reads CASNSGGTGTANYGYTF. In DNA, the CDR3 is TGCGCCAGCAACTCGGGGGGTACAGGAACAGCTAACTATGGCTACACCTTC.

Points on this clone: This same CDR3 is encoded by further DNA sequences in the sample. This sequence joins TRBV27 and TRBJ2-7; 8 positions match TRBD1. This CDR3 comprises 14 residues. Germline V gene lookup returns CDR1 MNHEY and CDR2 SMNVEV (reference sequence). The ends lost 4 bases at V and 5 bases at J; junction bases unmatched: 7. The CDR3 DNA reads TGTGCCAGCAGTTCCTCGGACAGGGACGACGAGCAGTACTTC. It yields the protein CASSSSDRDDEQYF.

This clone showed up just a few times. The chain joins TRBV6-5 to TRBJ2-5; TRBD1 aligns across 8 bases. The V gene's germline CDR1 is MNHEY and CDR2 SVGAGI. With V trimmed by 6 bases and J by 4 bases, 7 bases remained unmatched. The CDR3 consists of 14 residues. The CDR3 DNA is TGTGCCAGCAGGATATCAGGGGGCCGAGAGACCCAGTACTTC. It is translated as CASRISGGRETQYF.